The next 22 T cell receptor beta chains were all read from a single sample in a study of cytomegalovirus exposure and HLA in healthy donors. A multiplex PCR was run with 60 Vbeta primers and 13 Jbeta primers. Sequencing used immunoSEQ multiplex PCR; TCRdb keeps in-frame clones, though not all of them. The sample yields under 250,000 clones, 80% to 85% seen once. The sample was PBMCs. Receptor source: a woman aged 40 to 55 in good health and CMV-seronegative.

The chain uses TRBV29-1 and TRBJ2-2; D perhaps matches TRBD1 (5 bases). The CDR3 is made up of 11 amino acids. Looked up from germline, CDR1 is SQVTM and CDR2 is ANQGSEA. The V gene lost 8 bases and the J gene lost 6 bases, with 10 bases spanning the gap. CDR3 in amino acids: CSLLGPGELFF. The CDR3 bases are TGCAGCCTGTTGGGGCCCGGGGAGCTGTTTTTT.

This chain links TRBV15 with TRBJ2-7, with TRBD2 matching over 10 bases. The germline V gene has CDR1 LNHNV and CDR2 YYDKDF (reference sequence). The CDR3 sequence is 16 residues long. V shed 1 base and J 5 bases; nucleotides not matched to a gene: 8. This CDR3 reads CATSRGASGSTHEQYF. For the CDR3, the DNA is TGTGCCACCAGCAGAGGGGCTAGCGGGAGTACCCACGAGCAGTACTTC.

The genes are TRBV6-6 and TRBJ2-5; D perhaps matches TRBD1 (6 bases). This CDR3 region has 11 residues. The V end was cut by 0 bases, the J end by 14 bases, with 10 bases between. CDR1 is MNHNY, CDR2 SVGAGI, per germline (reference sequence). CDR3 sequence reads: CASSYSGTNYF. The CDR3 nucleotides are TGTGCCAGCAGTTACTCAGGGACAAATTACTTC.

This chain connects TRBV2 to TRBJ1-2; the D gene is possibly TRBD1 (5 bases). CDR1 is SNHLY and CDR2 is FYNNEI in the germline V gene. This CDR3 spans 16 amino acids. V shed 7 bases and J shed 4 bases, with 22 bases lying between them. CDR3 DNA sequence: TGTGCCAGCACCTCCATAGCAGGGATGGGTTTCTATGGCTACACCTTC. It encodes CASTSIAGMGFYGYTF. The full variable domain, with the rest looked up from reference TRBV2 and TRBJ1-2, is EPEVTQTPSHQVTQMGQEVILRCVPISNHLYFYWYRQILGQKVEFLVSFYNNEISEKSEIFDDQFSVERPDGSNFTLKIRSTKLEDSAMYFCASTSIAGMGFYGYTFGSGTRLTVV.

This sequence joins TRBV27 and TRBJ2-7, with a possible D match to TRBD2 (5 bases). CDR3 length: 13 amino acids. CDR1 and CDR2 from the germline V gene are MNHEY and SMNVEV (reference sequence). The V and J ends lost 4 bases and 5 bases respectively, with 12 bases between them. The CDR3 reads CASSYGRRDEQYF. CDR3 bases: TGTGCCAGCAGTTATGGCAGGCGGGACGAGCAGTACTTC.

J is TRBJ2-3 and V is TRBV5-4; D gene uncertain. CDR1 and CDR2 from the germline V gene are SGHNT and YYREEE (reference sequence). The CDR3 runs to 14 residues. V was cut by 0 bases and J by 4 bases, with 9 bases left in between. The CDR3 DNA reads as TGTGCCAGCAGCTTGGGGTCCGGAGCAGATACGCAGTATTTT. The encoded protein is CASSLGSGADTQYF.

This clone was recorded a few times. The V gene is TRBV19, the J gene TRBJ1-1; D is uncertain. Germline assignment: CDR1 LNHDA and CDR2 SQIVND (reference sequence). V was cut by 5 bases and J by 7 bases, with 17 bases left in between. The CDR3 is made up of 14 amino acids. The chain's CDR3 is CASSLRASSFEAFF. In nucleotides, the CDR3 is TGTGCCAGTAGTCTGCGGGCCTCCTCCTTTGAAGCTTTCTTT.

The chain uses TRBV7-9 and TRBJ2-1; D is possibly TRBD1 (5 bases). Germline V gene sequence: CDR1 SEHNR, CDR2 FQNEAQ (reference sequence). V lost 2 bases, J lost 6 bases, and 17 bases lay in between. The CDR3 length is 16 residues. CDR3 in DNA: TGTGCCAGCAGCTTAACCCTAGGGGTTCGACGCAATGAGCAGTTCTTC. Its translation: CASSLTLGVRRNEQFF.

The J gene is TRBJ2-7, the V gene TRBV6-1; TRBD1 agrees at 8 bases. Germline V gene lookup returns CDR1 MNHNS and CDR2 SASEGT. V gave up 4 bases and J gave up 7 bases; unmatched junction bases: 18. CDR3 length: 17 amino acids. CDR3 region: CASSAQPPGQAIGEQYF. The CDR3 DNA reads TGTGCCAGCAGTGCCCAACCCCCGGGACAGGCGATTGGGGAGCAGTACTTC.

The rearrangement links TRBV2 to TRBJ2-7, with D possibly TRBD1 on 6 matching bases. V lost 4 bases, J lost 3 bases, and 10 bases lay in between. The germline gives CDR1 SNHLY, CDR2 FYNNEI. The CDR3 is made up of 13 amino acids. For the CDR3, the DNA is TGTGCCAGCAGTGTACAACAGGGCTACGAGCAGTACTTC. This encodes CASSVQQGYEQYF.

The chain links TRBV7-7 to TRBJ2-1; the D gene is possibly TRBD2 (6 bases). V gave up 1 base and J gave up 4 bases, with 11 bases separating them. Germline CDR1 and CDR2: SSHAT and FNYEAQ (reference sequence). The CDR3 totals 15 residues. The CDR3 protein is CASSLGLGGYNEQFF. In DNA form, the CDR3 reads TGTGCCAGCAGCTTAGGACTAGGAGGTTACAATGAGCAGTTCTTC.

The chain recombines TRBV27 with TRBJ2-7; TRBD2 matches at 12 bases. CDR3 size: 15 residues. Trimming at V came to 3 bases and at J to 3 bases, leaving 3 bases not matched to a gene. The germline gives CDR1 MNHEY, CDR2 SMNVEV (reference sequence). DNA of the CDR3: TGTGCCAGCAGTTTCGGGACTAGCGGGTACTACGAGCAGTACTTC. It yields the protein CASSFGTSGYYEQYF.

This chain joins TRBV7-9 and TRBJ1-1; TRBD1 matches at 9 bases. J gave up 7 bases and V 5 bases, and 5 bases lay outside the gene matches. This CDR3 is 13 amino acids long. CDR1 SEHNR and CDR2 FQNEAQ come from the germline V gene (reference sequence). CDR3 in amino acids: CASSAGQGLEAFF. CDR3 DNA sequence: TGTGCCAGCAGCGCGGGACAGGGCCTTGAAGCTTTCTTT.

The chain recombines TRBV4-2 with TRBJ2-5, with TRBD2 identical over 7 bases. This CDR3 contains 17 residues. CDR1 and CDR2 (germline): LGHNA, YNFKEQ. J gave up 1 base and V 5 bases, and 13 bases lay outside the gene matches. CDR3 sequence (DNA): TGTGCCAGCAGCTCCGGGGCCCTAGCGGCTACCCAAGAGACCCAGTACTTC. Translation gives CASSSGALAATQETQYF.

The chain has TRBV9 and TRBJ1-4; TRBD1 might be the D (5 bases). Germline assignment: CDR1 SGDLS and CDR2 YYNGEE. V lost 2 bases to trimming and J lost 7 bases, with 12 bases between them. CDR3 size: 14 residues. In DNA form, the CDR3 reads TGTGCCAGCAGCGTCGGGTTAGGGGTTGAAAAACTGTTTTTT. Its translation: CASSVGLGVEKLFF.

This chain links TRBV7-6 with TRBJ1-4, with 9 positions matching TRBD1. Germline CDR1 reads SGHVS; CDR2 reads FNYEAQ. J was trimmed by 5 bases and V by 5 bases; bases with no gene match: 6. There are 15 residues in the CDR3. The CDR3 reads CASSPWGQGNEKLFF. The CDR3, as DNA: TGTGCCAGCAGCCCGTGGGGACAGGGAAATGAAAAACTGTTTTTT.

V usage is TRBV27 and J usage is TRBJ2-7; TRBD2 might be the D (5 bases). V lost 0 bases, J lost 6 bases, and 9 bases lay in between. Germline V lookup: CDR1 MNHEY, CDR2 SMNVEV (reference sequence). The CDR3 is made up of 13 amino acids. DNA of the CDR3: TGTGCCAGCAGTTTATCTCCCGCGGGCGAGCAGTACTTC. Amino acid sequence: CASSLSPAGEQYF.

V is TRBV7-7 and J is TRBJ2-3, with D possibly TRBD2 on 6 matching bases. The length of the CDR3 is 14 residues. Germline lookup yields CDR1 SSHAT and CDR2 FNYEAQ (reference sequence). V was shortened by 1 base and J by 4 bases, with 9 bases between the two germline ends. The DNA for the CDR3 is TGTGCCAGCAGCTTAGTTAGCGGAGCAGATACGCAGTATTTT. Translated, it gives CASSLVSGADTQYF.

The chain couples TRBV19 to TRBJ1-5, with 7 bases identical to TRBD1. The CDR3 totals 15 residues. Germline-derived CDR1 and CDR2 are LNHDA and SQIVND (reference sequence). V was pared by 8 bases and J by 2 bases, with 9 bases of the junction left unmatched. DNA of the CDR3: TGTGCCAGTGGCAAGCAAACAGGGGGCAATCAGCCCCAGCATTTT. Protein: CASGKQTGGNQPQHF.

The chain uses TRBV6-4 and TRBJ2-7; 8 bases fit TRBD2. The length of the CDR3 is 17 residues. After removal of 6 bases from V and 4 bases from J, the junction contained 17 bases not matched to a gene. Germline CDR1 and CDR2: MRHNA and SNTAGT. The CDR3 bases are TGTGCCAGCAGATCCGTCCCTGGCGGGAGGTATCGTTACGAGCAGTACTTC. This gives the protein CASRSVPGGRYRYEQYF.

This clone was seen a single time. The gene calls are TRBV6-1 and TRBJ2-7; 9 nucleotides agree with TRBD1. The CDR3 has 14 residues. Germline assignment: CDR1 MNHNS and CDR2 SASEGT. Trimming took 4 bases from V and 5 from J; bases not matched to a gene: 6. CDR3 bases: TGTGCCAGCAGTGGACAGGGGGGGTACCACGAGCAGTACTTC. Translated, it gives CASSGQGGYHEQYF.

This chain links TRBV27 with TRBJ2-7; 8 bases match TRBD1. The CDR3 is 15 amino acids. CDR1 and CDR2 (germline): MNHEY, SMNVEV (reference sequence). The ends lost 6 bases at V and 7 bases at J; junction bases unmatched: 14. In DNA, the CDR3 is TGTGCCAGCAGACCGGGACAGGCCCCGTTGGGAGAGCAGTACTTC. It encodes CASRPGQAPLGEQYF.